One and the same sample provided the 2 T cell receptor beta chains below, sequenced in a study of T cells of healthy individuals. TCRdb ran MiXCR on the 5' RACE reads and lists one entry per CDR3 protein. The table includes about 82,000 distinct CDR3 sequences, approximately 5.4% detected once. These receptor sequences come from a female donor in good health.

This clonotype was observed many times. J is TRBJ2-2 and V is TRBV6-4, with TRBD2 matching 11 bases. Per the germline V gene, CDR1 is MRHNA and CDR2 is SNTAGT. The ends lost 6 bases at V and 3 bases at J; junction bases unmatched: 3. The CDR3 is 15 amino acids. The CDR3 DNA reads as TGTGCCAGCAGCCCGGGACTAGCGGACACCGGGGAGCTGTTTTTT. It is translated as CASSPGLADTGELFF.

This clonotype has just a few counts. Here the CDR3 DNA reads TGTGCCAGCAGTCTGACAGTCATGAACACTGAAGCTTTCTTT. Translation gives CASSLTVMNTEAFF. The chain uses TRBV6-5 and TRBJ1-1; a weak D match, TRBD1 (5 bases). With 5 bases removed from V and 0 bases from J, the gap between germline ends came to 10 bases. The CDR3 sequence is 14 residues long. Germline V CDR1 and CDR2: MNHEY, SVGAGI.